This T cell receptor (beta chain) was sequenced during a study of shared clonotypes between healthy human individuals. Looking at the study overall: A donor's plate count was three for CD4 naive and three for CD4 memory; CD8 naive had two and CD8 memory one. Study results and limitations: The study generally estimated greater richness for naive than memory subsets. The study found roughly 5% of naive CD4 clonotypes shared across several donors.

Comments on this clone: Its antigen is unknown.

Splitting the CD4+ cells yielded a CD45RA+ naive subset and a CD45RA-negative memory subset. This CDR3 region has 15 residues. CDR1 MNHNS and CDR2 SASEGT come from the germline V gene. V lost 1 base, J lost 1 base, and 8 bases lay in between. TCRdb keeps only in-frame clones here, not all; method: immunoSEQ multiplex PCR. The sample holds 1.6 million or so clones, approximately 98.5% seen once. The receptor was derived from a man aged 30 to 45 in good health. The genes are TRBV6-1 and TRBJ1-5; D not certain. Sequencing used naive CD4+ T cells sorted from blood. Documented subset: CD45RA+ positively selected. The CDR3 DNA reads as TGTGCCAGCAGTGAAGGGGCGTCGAGCAATCAGCCCCAGCATTTT. This translates into CASSEGASSNQPQHF.